This TCR beta chain was sequenced in a study of blood T cell repertoires in COVID-19. Study context: Acute and convalescent COVID-19 samples came from the United States, Italy and Spain.

V was trimmed by 6 bases and J by 5 bases, leaving 14 bases between them. There are 13 residues in the CDR3. Germline lookup yields CDR1 MNHEY and CDR2 SVGAGI. Original processing notes: Researchers report that nucleated cell counts were estimated from reference gene primer amplification. Sequencing was performed with immunoSEQ multiplex PCR; in TCRdb, only in-frame clones are kept and a portion is missing. The D gene and trimming were derived from the DNA, and the V and J assignments and clone size from that table. The table shows 300,000 or so clones, with 85% to 90% occurring only once. This rearrangement joins TRBV6-5 to TRBJ2-7, with a possible D match to TRBD1 (5 bases). The receptor was isolated from a woman in her thirties or forties who had recovered from COVID-19. Sequencing was done on a sample of peripheral blood. CDR3 DNA: TGTGCCAGCAGACAAGGGGCTAGGGACGAGCAGTACTTC. It codes for CASRQGARDEQYF.